The 6 T cell receptor beta chains reported below all come from one sample, sequenced in a study of CD8 T cells in ankylosing spondylitis. From the 5' RACE reads, TCRdb called clonotypes with MiXCR, one entry per CDR3 protein. The data contain approximately 100,000 distinct CDR3 sequences, approximately 25% of them seen just once; the ten biggest clones take up 9% to 15%. The sample taken for sequencing was synovial fluid, either unsorted or a sorted T cell fraction (not recorded which). Receptors originate from a male donor with ankylosing spondylitis.

The V and J genes are TRBV7-8 and TRBJ2-5; tentative D call: TRBD2 (6 bases). V lost 5 bases and J lost 1, with 14 bases in between. Germline V gene lookup returns CDR1 SGHVS and CDR2 FQNEAQ. The CDR3 consists of 15 residues. CDR3 DNA: TGTGCCAGCAGCCCCCCCGGGACTTCCCAAGAGACCCAGTACTTC. Translation: CASSPPGTSQETQYF. The whole variable domain, filled in from reference TRBV7-8 and TRBJ2-5, reads GAGVSQSPRYKVAKRGQDVALRCDPISGHVSLFWYQQALGQGPEFLTYFQNEAQLDKSGLPSDRFFAERPEGSVSTLKIQRTQQEDSAVYLCASSPPGTSQETQYFGPGTRLLVL.

This clonotype was seen a handful of times. The chain employs TRBV2 and TRBJ2-2; D tentatively fits TRBD1 or TRBD2 (7 bases each). The V end lost 8 bases, the J end lost 5 bases, and 15 bases lay between the germline ends. The CDR3 has 14 amino acids. CDR1 is SNHLY and CDR2 is FYNNEI in the germline V gene. The CDR3 sequence: CASRTGEGTGELFF. CDR3 nucleotide sequence: TGTGCCAGCCGTACAGGGGAGGGGACCGGGGAGCTGTTTTTT.

This chain uses TRBV7-8 with TRBJ2-7; D might be TRBD1 (6 bases). Per the germline V gene, CDR1 is SGHVS and CDR2 is FQNEAQ. Trimming cost V 5 bases and J 3 bases, with 14 bases left between them. This CDR3 has 14 residues. CDR3 protein: CASSNKQGFYEQYF. CDR3 nucleotides: TGTGCCAGCAGCAATAAACAGGGATTCTACGAGCAGTACTTC. Full variable domain (remainder filled in from reference TRBV7-8 and TRBJ2-7): GAGVSQSPRYKVAKRGQDVALRCDPISGHVSLFWYQQALGQGPEFLTYFQNEAQLDKSGLPSDRFFAERPEGSVSTLKIQRTQQEDSAVYLCASSNKQGFYEQYFGPGTRLTVT.

The V gene is TRBV24-1, the J gene TRBJ2-2, with D perhaps assigned TRBD1 or TRBD2 (7 bases each). Germline V gene sequence: CDR1 KGHDR, CDR2 SFDVKD. CDR3 size: 17 residues. The V end lost 7 bases, the J end lost 0 bases, and 17 bases lay between the germline ends. The CDR3 is CATRPSGGASNTGELFF. CDR3 DNA sequence: TGTGCCACCAGGCCGTCAGGGGGGGCCTCGAACACCGGGGAGCTGTTTTTT.

In this sample, this clonotype turned up a few times. This chain uses TRBV7-2 with TRBJ2-1; 10 bases are a match to TRBD2. The CDR3 runs to 16 residues. Germline V gives CDR1 SGHTA, CDR2 FQGNSA. The junction had 3 bases not matched to a gene; V was cut back by 0 bases and J by 4 bases. CDR3 amino acids: CASSLAGTSAYNEQFF. The CDR3 bases are TGTGCCAGCAGCTTAGCGGGGACTAGCGCTTACAATGAGCAGTTCTTC.

At least ten counts were recorded for this clonotype. The rearrangement joins TRBV20-1 to TRBJ2-7, with 11 bases fitting TRBD2. Germline trimming cut 2 bases from V and 4 bases from J; bases unmatched to any gene: 7. Germline V gene data show CDR1 as DFQATT and CDR2 as SNEGSKA (reference sequence). The CDR3 is 15 amino acids. The DNA of the CDR3 is TGCAGTGCTAGACCGTTAGCGGGAGGGCTTTACGAGCAGTACTTC. Its protein is CSARPLAGGLYEQYF.